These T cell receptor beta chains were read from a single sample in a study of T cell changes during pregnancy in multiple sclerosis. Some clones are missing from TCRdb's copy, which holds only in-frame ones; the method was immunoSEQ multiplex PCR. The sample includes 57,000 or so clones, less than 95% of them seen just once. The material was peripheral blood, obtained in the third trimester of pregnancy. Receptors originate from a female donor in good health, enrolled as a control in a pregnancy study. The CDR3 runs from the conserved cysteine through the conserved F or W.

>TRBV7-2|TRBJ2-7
CASSLAGGPGNEQYF
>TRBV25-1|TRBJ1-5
CATAQGLNQPQHF
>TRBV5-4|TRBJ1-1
CASSRIRAGAIWDTEAFF
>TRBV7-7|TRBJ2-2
CASSLARSGELFF
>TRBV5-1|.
CASSPSWDSPAYEQYF
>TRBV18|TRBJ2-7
CASSLDYSYEQYF
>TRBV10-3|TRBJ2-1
CAISERLAGRHNEQFF
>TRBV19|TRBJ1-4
CASSTGDISSTNEKLFF
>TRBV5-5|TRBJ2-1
CASSYQGTPNNEQFF
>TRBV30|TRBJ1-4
CAWRSEKLFF
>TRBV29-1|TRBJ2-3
CSVLPVPDRGGTDTQYF
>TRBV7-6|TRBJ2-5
CASSLARGSETQYF
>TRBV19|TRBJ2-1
CASSIVTSGEQFF
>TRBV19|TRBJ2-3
CASTGGRSWGTDTQYF
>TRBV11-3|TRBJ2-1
CASSPGTSGGSYNEQFF
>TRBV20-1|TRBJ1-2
CSASNTPHHTF
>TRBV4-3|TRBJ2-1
CASSQDSGHEQFF
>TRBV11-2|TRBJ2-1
CASSLGVGQYNEQFF
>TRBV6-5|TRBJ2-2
CASSIGTIYTGELFF
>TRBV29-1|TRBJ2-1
CSVLWLADNEQFF
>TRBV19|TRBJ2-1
CASSFPSGSSYNEQFF
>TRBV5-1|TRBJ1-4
CASSSPPGQANEKLFF
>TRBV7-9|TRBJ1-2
CASSLFPQAPDTF